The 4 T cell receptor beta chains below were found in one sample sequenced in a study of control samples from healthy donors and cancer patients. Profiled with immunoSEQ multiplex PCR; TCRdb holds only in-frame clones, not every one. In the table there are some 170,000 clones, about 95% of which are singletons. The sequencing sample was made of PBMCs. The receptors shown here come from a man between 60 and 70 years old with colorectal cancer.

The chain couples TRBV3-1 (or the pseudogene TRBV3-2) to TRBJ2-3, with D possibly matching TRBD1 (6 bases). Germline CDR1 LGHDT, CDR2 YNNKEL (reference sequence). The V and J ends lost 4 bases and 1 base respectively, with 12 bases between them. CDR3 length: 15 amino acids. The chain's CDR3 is CASSPMGAGTDTQYF. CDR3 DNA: TGTGCCAGCAGCCCAATGGGGGCGGGCACAGATACGCAGTATTTT.

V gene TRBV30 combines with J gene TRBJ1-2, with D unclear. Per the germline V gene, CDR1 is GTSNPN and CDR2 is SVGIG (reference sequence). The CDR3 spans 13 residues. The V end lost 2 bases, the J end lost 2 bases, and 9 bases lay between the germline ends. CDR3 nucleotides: TGTGCCTGGAGTTTCGTGGGGAACTATGGCTACACCTTC. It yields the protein CAWSFVGNYGYTF.

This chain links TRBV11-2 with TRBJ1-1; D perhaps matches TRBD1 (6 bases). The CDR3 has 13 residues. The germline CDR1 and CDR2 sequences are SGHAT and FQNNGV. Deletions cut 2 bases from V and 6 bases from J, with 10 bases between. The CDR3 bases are TGTGCCAGCAGCTTATACAGGGAAGCTGAAGCTTTCTTT. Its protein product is CASSLYREAEAFF. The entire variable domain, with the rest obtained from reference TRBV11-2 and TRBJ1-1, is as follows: EAGVAQSPRYKIIEKRQSVAFWCNPISGHATLYWYQQILGQGPKLLIQFQNNGVVDDSQLPKDRFSAERLKGVDSTLKIQPAKLEDSAVYLCASSLYREAEAFFGQGTRLTVV.

The CDR3 DNA reads TGTGCCAGCAGCAAAGGACAGGCAATGAACACTGAAGCTTTCTTT. This gives the protein CASSKGQAMNTEAFF. The gene calls are TRBV7-9 and TRBJ1-1; 7 bases fit TRBD1. Germline V CDR1 and CDR2: SEHNR, FQNEAQ (reference sequence). V lost 5 bases, J lost 0 bases, and 6 bases stayed unmatched. The CDR3 sequence is 15 residues long.